Presented here are 23 T cell receptor beta chains from one specimen sequenced in a study of OX40 agonist ivuxolimab in advanced cancers. TCRdb keeps only in-frame clones here, not all; method: immunoSEQ multiplex PCR. Of around 80,000 clones detected, approximately 95% appear once; the ten largest clones hold 20%. This specimen was CD4+ or CD8+ T cells sorted from blood, taken in a trial of the OX40 agonist ivuxolimab. These receptors were taken from an adult with an advanced solid tumor such as melanoma, head and neck, liver or kidney cancer.

The V and J genes are TRBV2 and TRBJ2-2, with D possibly matching TRBD2 (5 bases). V lost 7 bases and J 5 bases, leaving 11 bases between the germline ends. Germline assignment: CDR1 SNHLY and CDR2 FYNNEI. The CDR3 has 13 residues. The CDR3 is CASTPPGTGELFF. CDR3 sequence (DNA): TGTGCCAGCACCCCCCCGGGGACCGGGGAGCTGTTTTTT.

The sample holds one count of this clone. The gene calls are TRBV5-5 and TRBJ1-4; no clear D. From germline, CDR1 is SGHKS and CDR2 YYEKEE (reference sequence). Trimming took 2 bases from V and 15 from J, leaving 14 bases between them. The CDR3 sequence is 12 residues long. The CDR3 DNA reads as TGTGCCAGCAGCTTACCGAGCGTCCGAATGTTTTTT. It translates to CASSLPSVRMFF.

J is TRBJ2-3 and V is TRBV7-6, with 7 bases lining up with TRBD1. Trimming cost V 0 bases and J 0 bases; bases outside gene matches: 3. Germline CDR1 and CDR2: SGHVS and FNYEAQ. This CDR3 comprises 16 residues. As DNA, the CDR3 is TGTGCCAGCAGCTTAGCGGGACAGCGTAGCACAGATACGCAGTATTTT. It codes for CASSLAGQRSTDTQYF.

The J gene is TRBJ1-6, the V gene TRBV19, with a weak D call TRBD1 (6 bases). Trimming removed 3 bases from V and 9 bases from J, with 12 bases in between. Germline V gene sequence: CDR1 LNHDA, CDR2 SQIVND (reference sequence). The CDR3 covers 14 residues. CDR3: CASSIFGGPSPLHF. The CDR3 DNA sequence: TGTGCCAGTAGTATCTTCGGGGGGCCTTCACCCCTCCACTTT.

The chain joins TRBV4-3 to TRBJ2-3; 10 bases fit TRBD2. V dropped 0 bases and J dropped 5; count of bases not matched to a gene: 5. CDR1 is LGHNA and CDR2 is YSLEER in the germline V gene. CDR3 length: 16 amino acids. This CDR3 is CASSQDVSSGGDTQYF. DNA of the CDR3: TGCGCCAGCAGCCAAGACGTGTCTAGCGGGGGAGATACGCAGTATTTT.

This chain uses TRBV7-2 with TRBJ2-7; D uncertain. The CDR3 spans 15 residues. The germline V and J ends were trimmed by 7 bases and 2 bases, with 18 bases remaining between them. The germline V gene has CDR1 SGHTA and CDR2 FQGNSA. Here the CDR3 reads CASTVFGGSTYEQYF. The CDR3 region has the DNA TGTGCCAGCACCGTTTTCGGTGGCTCCACCTACGAGCAGTACTTC.

This clone was recorded once. The chain recombines TRBV5-4 with TRBJ2-7; TRBD2 is a possible D gene (6 bases). V lost 4 bases and J lost 3, with 8 bases in between. This CDR3 spans 12 amino acids. Germline V gives CDR1 SGHNT, CDR2 YYREEE (reference sequence). DNA of the CDR3: TGTGCCAGCAGCGCCGGGAGCTACGAGCAGTACTTC. It translates to CASSAGSYEQYF.

This chain connects TRBV28 to TRBJ1-5; no clear D. CDR3 length: 13 amino acids. CDR1 is MDHEN and CDR2 is SYDVKM in the germline V gene. Trimming took 1 base from V and 9 from J, leaving 10 bases between them. The CDR3 protein is CASSLYGFGPQHF. The CDR3, as DNA: TGTGCCAGCAGTTTATATGGGTTCGGGCCCCAGCATTTT.

The rearrangement joins TRBV28 to TRBJ1-1, with D unresolved. In germline, CDR1 is MDHEN, CDR2 SYDVKM. V gave up 6 bases and J gave up 2 bases, with 10 bases separating them. The CDR3 covers 13 residues. The CDR3 sequence is CASRAEANTEAFF. CDR3 nucleotide sequence: TGTGCCAGCAGGGCCGAAGCCAACACTGAAGCTTTCTTT.

The chain couples TRBV7-8 to TRBJ2-7, with a possible D match to TRBD1 (5 bases). Trimming left V 5 bases short and J 6 bases short, with 23 bases between. CDR3 length: 16 amino acids. Germline CDR1 and CDR2: SGHVS and FQNEAQ. The CDR3 DNA follows: TGTGCCAGCAGCCAAACCCACACAGGCCTGCTACGCGAGCAGTACTTC. Amino acid sequence: CASSQTHTGLLREQYF.

This chain links TRBV9 with TRBJ1-2, with D perhaps TRBD1 (5 bases). The germline CDR1 and CDR2 sequences are SGDLS and YYNGEE. Trimming removed 4 bases from V and 8 bases from J, with 21 bases in between. CDR3 size: 15 residues. CDR3 protein: CASSHAGAGKGGYTF. The CDR3 nucleotides are TGTGCCAGCAGCCACGCCGGGGCAGGGAAAGGAGGCTACACCTTC.

The gene calls are TRBV19 and TRBJ2-3; 7 nucleotides align to TRBD1. The CDR3 contains 15 residues. V gave up 6 bases and J gave up 0 bases; unmatched junction bases: 6. Germline V gene sequence: CDR1 LNHDA, CDR2 SQIVND (reference sequence). CDR3 nucleotide sequence: TGTGCCAGTAGGGCCGGGACAGCTAGCACAGATACGCAGTATTTT. Protein: CASRAGTASTDTQYF.

The rearrangement joins TRBV7-9 to TRBJ1-5, with D uncertain. Looked up from germline, CDR1 is SEHNR and CDR2 is FQNEAQ (reference sequence). Trimming left V 3 bases short and J 2 bases short, with 11 bases between. This CDR3 has 15 residues. The CDR3 reads CASSFSGVGNQPQHF. Here the CDR3 DNA reads TGTGCCAGCAGCTTCAGCGGCGTGGGCAATCAGCCCCAGCATTTT. The full variable domain, in which reference TRBV7-9 and TRBJ1-5 provide the parts outside the CDR3, is DTGVSQNPRHKITKRGQNVTFRCDPISEHNRLYWYRQTLGQGPEFLTYFQNEAQLEKSRLLSDRFSAERPKGSFSTLEIQRTEQGDSAMYLCASSFSGVGNQPQHFGDGTRLSIL.

The chain couples TRBV9 to TRBJ2-2; 7 positions agree with TRBD1. The V gene's germline CDR1 is SGDLS and CDR2 YYNGEE. This CDR3 has 14 residues. Unmatched junction bases numbered 1, after V lost 4 bases and J lost 1 base. The CDR3: CASSWTGNTGELFF. The CDR3 nucleotides read TGTGCCAGCAGCTGGACAGGGAACACCGGGGAGCTGTTTTTT.

The rearrangement uses TRBV5-4 and TRBJ2-7, with D uncertain. The CDR3 sequence is 14 residues long. Per germline, CDR1 SGHNT and CDR2 YYREEE (reference sequence). Trimming pared 4 bases from V and 5 bases from J, leaving 16 bases between. The CDR3 protein is CASSRALKTNEQYF. Written as DNA, the CDR3 is TGTGCCAGCAGCCGGGCCCTCAAAACCAACGAGCAGTACTTC. Combining the CDR3 with reference TRBV5-4 and TRBJ2-7 gives the whole variable domain ETGVTQSPTHLIKTRGQQVTLRCSSQSGHNTVSWYQQALGQGPQFIFQYYREEENGRGNFPPRFSGLQFPNYSSELNVNALELDDSALYLCASSRALKTNEQYFGPGTRLTVT.

The genes are TRBV20-1 and TRBJ2-7; TRBD2 might be the D (5 bases). With 6 bases removed from V and 2 bases from J, the gap between germline ends came to 8 bases. CDR3 length equals 11 residues. Looked up from germline, CDR1 is DFQATT and CDR2 is SNEGSKA (reference sequence). CDR3 DNA: TGCAGTGCCCTGGAGGCCTACGAGCAGTACTTC. Encoded protein: CSALEAYEQYF.

The chain recombines TRBV28 with TRBJ2-7, with 7 bases fitting TRBD1. Germline V CDR1 and CDR2: MDHEN, SYDVKM. The CDR3 runs to 15 residues. Trimming cost V 3 bases and J 1 base; bases outside gene matches: 6. The DNA of the CDR3 is TGTGCCAGCAGTTTTCGACAGGGAGCTTCCTACGAGCAGTACTTC. Translated, it gives CASSFRQGASYEQYF.

V and J are TRBV11-3 and TRBJ1-1; maybe TRBD1 (6 bases). V lost 1 base and J 5 bases, leaving 14 bases between the germline ends. There are 15 residues in the CDR3. Germline assignment: CDR1 SGHNT and CDR2 YENEEA. The CDR3 spells CASSLGRGMGTEAFF. DNA for the CDR3: TGTGCCAGCAGCTTAGGAAGGGGGATGGGGACTGAAGCTTTCTTT.

V usage is TRBV5-1 and J usage is TRBJ2-3, with TRBD1 matching 9 bases. The CDR3 sequence is 15 residues long. Germline V CDR1 and CDR2: SGHRS, YFSETQ. J lost 0 bases, V lost 4 bases, and 3 bases had no gene match. The DNA of the CDR3 is TGCGCCAGCAGCAACGGACAGGGGAGCACAGATACGCAGTATTTT. It encodes CASSNGQGSTDTQYF.

This chain's CDR3 is CASCPWADIRGKLFF. CDR3 sequence (DNA): TGCGCCAGCTGCCCGTGGGCAGATATAAGGGGGAAACTGTTTTTT. The genes are TRBV4-3 and TRBJ1-4; perhaps TRBD1 as D (6 bases). This CDR3 is 15 amino acids long. V was shortened by 8 bases and J by 11 bases, with 24 bases between the two germline ends. Germline V gene lookup returns CDR1 LGHNA and CDR2 YSLEER.

The gene calls are TRBV7-6 and TRBJ1-5, with a possible D match to TRBD1 (5 bases). Germline V CDR1 and CDR2: SGHVS, FNYEAQ. The CDR3 runs to 12 residues. The V and J ends lost 6 bases and 9 bases respectively, with 12 bases between them. CDR3 region: CASSLGGSPQHF. The CDR3 DNA sequence: TGTGCCAGCAGTCTCGGGGGGTCGCCCCAGCATTTT.

This clone was seen a handful of times. The genes are TRBV19 and TRBJ2-7; 7 positions match TRBD1. The V gene's germline CDR1 is LNHDA and CDR2 SQIVND (reference sequence). The CDR3 spans 15 residues. The junction had 11 bases not matched to a gene; V was cut back by 5 bases and J by 4 bases. The DNA for the CDR3 is TGTGCCAGTAGTCGGGTTCTGGGACAGTTGTACGAGCAGTACTTC. It codes for CASSRVLGQLYEQYF.

The gene calls are TRBV9 and TRBJ2-1; 14 nucleotides match TRBD2. The length of the CDR3 is 17 residues. Germline V gene lookup returns CDR1 SGDLS and CDR2 YYNGEE. V dropped 3 bases and J dropped 0; count of bases not matched to a gene: 2. This CDR3 reads CASSGLAGGSSYNEQFF. Written as DNA, the CDR3 is TGTGCCAGCAGCGGACTAGCGGGGGGGAGCTCCTACAATGAGCAGTTCTTC.